What follows are 9 T cell receptor beta chains derived from one specimen sequenced in a study of T cells in Graves' hyperthyroidism and ophthalmopathy. From RNA transcripts, TCR beta CDR3 regions were amplified. First-round RT-PCR with HTBI primers amplified the TCR CDR3 region. TCRdb ran MiXCR on the multiplex PCR reads and lists one entry per CDR3 protein. The sample includes about 330,000 distinct CDR3 sequences, roughly an eighth of them seen just once. Input material: blood. The origin of the receptors is a woman between 40 and 55 years old with Graves' ophthalmopathy.

At least ten counts were recorded for this clonotype. The rearrangement uses TRBV10-3 and TRBJ2-5, with TRBD1 as a possible D gene (7 bases). The ends were cut back, 11 bases at V and 2 bases at J, with 15 bases in the middle. Looked up from germline, CDR1 is ENHRY and CDR2 is SYGVKD. This CDR3 region has 13 residues. In nucleotides, the CDR3 is TGTGCCGCCGGCGGGACAGAACAAGAGACCCAGTACTTC. The encoded protein is CAAGGTEQETQYF.

In its sample, this clonotype was seen many times. The CDR3 DNA sequence: TGTGCCAGCAGTTACTCGCCAGGGGACGTGGGCGAGCAGTACTTC. This codes for CASSYSPGDVGEQYF. This rearrangement joins TRBV6-2 or TRBV6-3 to TRBJ2-7; possibly TRBD1 for D (6 bases). The V end lost 0 bases, the J end lost 6 bases, and 15 bases lay between the germline ends. Looked up from germline, CDR1 is MNHEY and CDR2 is SVGEGT. This CDR3 is built from 15 residues.

The DNA of the CDR3 is TGTGCCAGCAGTGAAGCGAGGCGGAACACTGAAGCTTTCTTT. It specifies CASSEARRNTEAFF. V gene TRBV2 combines with J gene TRBJ1-1; unclear D gene. There are 14 residues in the CDR3. Germline assignment: CDR1 SNHLY and CDR2 FYNNEI. The germline V and J ends were trimmed by 0 bases and 1 base, with 6 bases remaining between them.

This clonotype was seen a handful of times. V is TRBV12-3 or TRBV12-4 and J is TRBJ2-4; D unclear. The CDR3 loop spans 13 amino acids. The V end was cut by 5 bases, the J end by 6 bases, with 11 bases between. CDR3: CASSLPEVNIQYF. The CDR3 DNA reads TGTGCCAGCAGTCTACCGGAAGTAAACATTCAGTACTTC.

This clonotype was seen ten or more times. The chain employs TRBV28 and TRBJ1-1; D perhaps matches TRBD1 (5 bases). The germline CDR1 and CDR2 sequences are MDHEN and SYDVKM. The CDR3 runs to 17 residues. V dropped 1 base and J dropped 3 bases, with 18 bases sitting between them. The CDR3 DNA sequence: TGTGCCAGCAGTTTATTCCAATCGGGGGGGTCTTACACTGAAGCTTTCTTT. It yields the protein CASSLFQSGGSYTEAFF. The whole variable domain, remainder taken from reference TRBV28 and TRBJ1-1, is DVKVTQSSRYLVKRTGEKVFLECVQDMDHENMFWYRQDPGLGLRLIYFSYDVKMKEKGDIPEGYSVSREKKERFSLILESASTNQTSMYLCASSLFQSGGSYTEAFFGQGTRLTVV.

The J gene is TRBJ1-2, the V gene TRBV6-2 or TRBV6-3, with a tentative D call TRBD1 (6 bases). Germline CDR1 and CDR2: MNHEY and SVGEGT. This CDR3 contains 16 residues. V lost 8 bases to trimming and J lost 11 bases, with 30 bases between them. CDR3 DNA sequence: TGTGCCAGCTTCGGTCAGGGGCGGCCCCTTAGATTGGGATACACCTTC. It is translated as CASFGQGRPLRLGYTF.

CDR3 nucleotide sequence: TGTGCCAGCAGCTCAACACAGCATATAGGAAACACCATATATTTT. Translating gives CASSSTQHIGNTIYF. The gene calls are TRBV7-8 and TRBJ1-3; D remains unclear. The V end was cut by 4 bases, the J end by 4 bases, with 14 bases between. The CDR3 totals 15 residues. Germline-derived CDR1 and CDR2 are SGHVS and FQNEAQ. The whole variable domain, filled in from reference TRBV7-8 and TRBJ1-3, reads GAGVSQSPRYKVAKRGQDVALRCDPISGHVSLFWYQQALGQGPEFLTYFQNEAQLDKSGLPSDRFFAERPEGSVSTLKIQRTQQEDSAVYLCASSSTQHIGNTIYFGEGSWLTVV.

This clonotype was recorded at least ten times. CDR3 protein: CSTGRRTGHYEQYF. The DNA of the CDR3 is TGCAGTACGGGTCGGCGGACAGGACACTACGAGCAGTACTTC. The rearrangement joins TRBV20-1 to TRBJ2-7, with 7 positions matching TRBD1. Trimming removed 8 bases from V and 3 bases from J; junction bases left unmatched: 13. CDR1 and CDR2 (germline): DFQATT, SNEGSKA (reference sequence). This CDR3 region has 14 residues.

The table lists this clonotype with many counts. This rearrangement joins TRBV27 to TRBJ2-1; D remains ambiguous. Between the trimmed V and J ends, which lost 2 bases and 5 bases, there was a span of 7 bases. Germline V gene lookup returns CDR1 MNHEY and CDR2 SMNVEV (reference sequence). CDR3 length: 13 residues. As DNA, the CDR3 is TGTGCCAGCAGTTTAAGGATGCACAATGAGCAGTTCTTC. The encoded protein is CASSLRMHNEQFF.